This record concerns one T cell receptor (beta chain) sequence. Its antigen target is currently unknown. No base qualities exist here, and no much larger clone lies one base off it. Donors formed part of the validation cohort, which comprised over a hundred subjects and was distinct from the first cohort of over 500 subjects. The sample originates from a study of cytomegalovirus exposure and HLA in healthy donors (TCRdb year 2017). Turning to the overall study: According to a later analysis, the 120 validation repertoires were produced on the same platform as the approximately 690 repertoires of the first cohort. Along with the roughly 700-subject first cohort, a separate validation cohort of roughly 110 different subjects was used. High-throughput TCR immunosequencing, statistical association of individual TCRs with disease status, and machine learning were combined to predict cytomegalovirus infection status. The aim of the study was to test whether cataloging public T cell receptors could identify signatures of past pathogen exposure. Overall study results and their limits: While some public TCRs were present in many individuals, most TCR sequences turned up only very rarely across donors. In the study, around 150 TCR beta chains were listed as associated with cytomegalovirus. The validation cohort had no HLA typing available for a later analysis, so co-occurrence within that cohort was assessed over all 120 or so repertoires. In both the original and validation cohorts, the classifier was reported to diagnose cytomegalovirus status with high specificity and sensitivity. A few of the identified cytomegalovirus-associated TCR beta chains were confirmed in vitro to be specific for cytomegalovirus antigens. The authors suggested that the approach could potentially be extended to other disease states and immunological phenotypes. In a later analysis, TCRs clustered in the first cohort were found to also tend to co-occur in the 130 or so validation repertoires, with 85% to 95% of cluster scores above 0.

Libraries were made using the immunoSEQ multiplex PCR assay. Processing in the source paper ran as follows. To diagnose cytomegalovirus status from the catalog of TCR beta chain sequences, a statistical classification framework was built. As stored in TCRdb, this immuneACCESS dataset retains in-frame rearrangements with V and J assigned. A fraction of the clones does not appear; measured against another copy, unresolved V genes explain less than half of the discrepancy, and the remainder lacks a known reason. V and J calls and clone size follow that table, whereas D and trimming were derived from the DNA. The sample table contains 150,000 to 200,000 clones; only one count was recorded for almost 85% of them. The ten most abundant clones make up more than 8.5% of the sample. The germline ends are 9 bases apart after V is trimmed by 0 bases and J by 0 bases. Based on the germline V gene, the CDR1 and CDR2 sequences are MNHEY and SVGAGI. The CDR3 goes from the cysteine to the phenylalanine over 15 residues. The only DNA kept is the CDR3, 45 bases in frame from the first base.

Sequences were obtained from PBMCs. Rearrangement joined TRBV6-5 to TRBJ2-7; possibly the D gene is TRBD2, per 5 matching bases. This TCR derives from a man between 25 and 39 years old in good health and CMV-seropositive. CDR3 sequence: CASSYSSGSSYEQYF. The sequenced DNA is TGTGCCAGCAGTTACTCAAGCGGAAGCTCCTACGAGCAGTACTTC.